This T cell receptor beta chain was sequenced in a study of blood T cell repertoires in COVID-19. Study-level information: The United States, Italy and Spain supplied acute and convalescent COVID-19 samples.

Germline CDR1 and CDR2: MDHEN and SYDVKM. The V and J ends lost 7 bases and 4 bases, in that order; junction bases with no gene match: 8. The CDR3 has 14 residues. Per the study methods: Reference gene primer amplification gave estimated nucleated cell counts. Data came from immunoSEQ multiplex PCR; TCRdb stores just in-frame clones and leaves some out. Clone size and V and J calls were adopted from that table, with D and trimming inferred from the DNA. This sample carries around 200,000 clones, over 75% of them seen once, and the ten largest clones take 4.5% to 5.5%. V usage is TRBV28 and J usage is TRBJ2-7, with 9 bases identical to TRBD1. This receptor was identified in a human donor in a cohort sampled during active COVID-19. Sequenced: peripheral blood. The CDR3 nucleotides read TGTGCCAGCACCAGACCCGGGACAGGGTACGAGCAGTACTTC. The encoded protein is CASTRPGTGYEQYF.